A single sample gave rise to the 28 T cell receptor beta chains below, sequenced in a study of monozygotic twins with inflammatory bowel disease. TCRdb re-called the 5' RACE reads; one entry per CDR3 protein, DNA not given. Recorded for this sample: tens of thousands of distinct CDR3 sequences. The sample consisted of blood. The receptor set was obtained from a human donor with ulcerative colitis or Crohn's disease, or a healthy co-twin of an affected twin (not recorded which).

The rearrangement uses TRBV20-1 and TRBJ1-2. This CDR3 contains 17 residues. The germline CDR1 and CDR2 sequences are DFQATT and SNEGSKA (reference sequence). CDR3 in amino acids: CSARVPPDGRSNYGYTF.

The chain has TRBV11-2 and TRBJ1-2; lacking DNA, the TRBD1 call made by TCRdb goes unchecked. This CDR3 is built from 14 residues. Germline V lookup: CDR1 SGHAT, CDR2 FQNNGV. The chain's CDR3 is CASRPVQGWYGYTF.

This rearrangement joins TRBV5-1 to TRBJ2-7; TCRdb's D call of TRBD1 is untestable without DNA. Looked up from germline, CDR1 is SGHRS and CDR2 is YFSETQ. The CDR3 contains 15 residues. CDR3 protein: CASSLFGDSLYEQYF.

This chain connects TRBV7-8 to TRBJ2-2; no DNA is available, so the TRBD1 call from TCRdb remains unchecked. Germline CDR1 SGHVS, CDR2 FQNEAQ. The CDR3 totals 13 residues. The CDR3 protein is CAPPAGERGELFF.

The V gene is TRBV2, the J gene TRBJ2-3; there is no DNA to check the TCRdb D call of TRBD2. This CDR3 spans 17 amino acids. Germline V gene data show CDR1 as SNHLY and CDR2 as FYNNEI. This CDR3 is CASRLTAGGKSTDTQYF.

The rearrangement joins TRBV25-1 to TRBJ2-3. The CDR3 sequence is 15 residues long. The germline CDR1 and CDR2 sequences are MGHDK and SYGVNS. CDR3: CASSGTINRPDTQYF.

This sequence joins TRBV6-2 or TRBV6-3 and TRBJ1-1. CDR3 length: 14 residues. The germline gives CDR1 MNHEY, CDR2 SVGEGT. CDR3 protein: CASSYPHKNTEAFF.

The chain combines TRBV9 with TRBJ2-3. CDR1 and CDR2 (germline): SGDLS, YYNGEE. The CDR3 loop spans 15 amino acids. This chain's CDR3 is CASSVGVEYTDTQYF.

The chain combines TRBV5-1 with TRBJ1-4; TCRdb returns TRBD1, unconfirmable since there is no DNA. There are 16 residues in the CDR3. Germline-derived CDR1 and CDR2 are SGHRS and YFSETQ. The CDR3 sequence is CASSLTQGTTNEKLFF.

V and J are TRBV5-1 and TRBJ2-2; TCRdb's D gene call, TRBD2, goes unchecked for lack of DNA. The CDR3 runs to 15 residues. Germline V gives CDR1 SGHRS, CDR2 YFSETQ. CDR3 sequence reads: CASRQTTRGTGELFF.

The rearrangement links TRBV20-1 to TRBJ1-5. Per germline, CDR1 DFQATT and CDR2 SNEGSKA (reference sequence). The CDR3 length is 12 residues. CDR3 in amino acids: CSAIGDIQPQHF.

The chain carries TRBV29-1 and TRBJ2-7; TCRdb names TRBD1, which stays unverified in the absence of DNA. The CDR3 extends over 14 amino acids. Germline V gene lookup returns CDR1 SQVTM and CDR2 ANQGSEA. The CDR3 is CSAKGQLDAYEQYF.

The gene calls are TRBV15 and TRBJ2-5. The CDR3 has 13 residues. Germline CDR1 and CDR2: LNHNV and YYDKDF (reference sequence). The CDR3 sequence: CATSREVGETQYF.

The chain links TRBV10-3 to TRBJ2-3; TCRdb gives TRBD1 as the D gene, but with no DNA this cannot be confirmed. This CDR3 is 16 amino acids long. The germline V gene has CDR1 ENHRY and CDR2 SYGVKD. The CDR3 sequence: CAISEWFDRDTDTQYF.

V usage is TRBV11-2 and J usage is TRBJ2-5; lacking DNA, the TRBD1 call made by TCRdb goes unchecked. Germline loops: CDR1 SGHAT, CDR2 FQNNGV. This CDR3 contains 15 residues. The chain's CDR3 is CASGSGTGLQETQYF.

The chain uses TRBV20-1 and TRBJ2-2; the D call of TRBD1 rests on TCRdb alone, since no DNA is present to check it. The germline V gene encodes CDR1 DFQATT and CDR2 SNEGSKA (reference sequence). The length of the CDR3 is 14 residues. CDR3 region: CSAARRVLTGELFF.

The chain is built from TRBV20-1 and TRBJ1-2; TCRdb returns TRBD1, unconfirmable since there is no DNA. Germline V gene sequence: CDR1 DFQATT, CDR2 SNEGSKA (reference sequence). The CDR3 has 12 residues. CDR3 loop: CSARQGDYGYTF.

The V call is TRBV6-6, the J call TRBJ1-2; TCRdb's assignment of TRBD1 cannot be checked, as there is no DNA. The germline CDR1 and CDR2 sequences are MNHNY and SVGAGI (reference sequence). CDR3 size: 14 residues. CDR3 loop: CASSGQGIKYGYTF.

The chain is built from TRBV5-1 and TRBJ2-5. Per the germline V gene, CDR1 is SGHRS and CDR2 is YFSETQ. The CDR3 has 14 residues. CDR3 sequence: CASSPIKGQETQYF.

The V and J genes are TRBV11-2 and TRBJ2-7; TCRdb's assignment of TRBD1 cannot be checked, as there is no DNA. The CDR3 extends over 15 amino acids. Germline V gene sequence: CDR1 SGHAT, CDR2 FQNNGV. The CDR3 spells CASSRDRVTGYEQYF.

The chain combines TRBV4-2 with TRBJ2-3. The CDR3 loop spans 13 amino acids. From germline, CDR1 is LGHNA and CDR2 YNFKEQ. The CDR3 is CASSQSDSGTQYF.

The chain has TRBV20-1 and TRBJ2-1. Per germline, CDR1 DFQATT and CDR2 SNEGSKA (reference sequence). The CDR3 has 15 residues. This chain's CDR3 is CSAREKRELYNEQFF.

The V and J genes are TRBV19 and TRBJ2-1; TCRdb designates TRBD1, a call that cannot be tested without DNA. The CDR3 consists of 17 residues. CDR1 and CDR2 (germline): LNHDA, SQIVND (reference sequence). The CDR3 spells CASSIGVGDRGYNEQFF.

The genes are TRBV6-2 or TRBV6-3 and TRBJ2-3; TCRdb designates TRBD1, a call that cannot be tested without DNA. This CDR3 has 19 residues. Germline-derived CDR1 and CDR2 are MNHEY and SVGEGT. This CDR3 is CASSYPTSGQPKRTDTQYF.

The chain is built from TRBV20-1 and TRBJ1-5. Germline V gene sequence: CDR1 DFQATT, CDR2 SNEGSKA (reference sequence). The CDR3 runs to 17 residues. The CDR3 here is CSARGRGGSGSIQPQHF.

The rearrangement joins TRBV5-1 to TRBJ2-1; TCRdb's D call of TRBD2 is untestable without DNA. This CDR3 comprises 15 residues. Germline CDR1 reads SGHRS; CDR2 reads YFSETQ. CDR3 sequence: CASSISSGSYNEQFF.

V usage is TRBV7-9 and J usage is TRBJ1-2; TCRdb picks TRBD1, but there is no DNA to check that call. This CDR3 comprises 15 residues. Germline values: CDR1 SEHNR, CDR2 FQNEAQ (reference sequence). The CDR3 loop reads CASSLTSTVSYGYTF.

The V gene is TRBV7-3, the J gene TRBJ2-2; TCRdb's D call, TRBD1, is unchecked because there is no DNA. This CDR3 comprises 15 residues. Looked up from germline, CDR1 is SGHTA and CDR2 is FQGTGA. CDR3: CASSSSTGGTGELFF.